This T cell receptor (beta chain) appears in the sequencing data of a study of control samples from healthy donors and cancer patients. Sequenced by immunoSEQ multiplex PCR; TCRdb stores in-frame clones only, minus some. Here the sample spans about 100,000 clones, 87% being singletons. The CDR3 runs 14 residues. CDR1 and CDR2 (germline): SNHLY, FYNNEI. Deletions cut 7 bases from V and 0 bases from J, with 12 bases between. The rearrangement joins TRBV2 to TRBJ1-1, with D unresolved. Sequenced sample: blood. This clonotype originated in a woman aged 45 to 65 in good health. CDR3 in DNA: TGTGCCAGCAATATCCTTGAATTGAACACTGAAGCTTTCTTT. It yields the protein CASNILELNTEAFF.